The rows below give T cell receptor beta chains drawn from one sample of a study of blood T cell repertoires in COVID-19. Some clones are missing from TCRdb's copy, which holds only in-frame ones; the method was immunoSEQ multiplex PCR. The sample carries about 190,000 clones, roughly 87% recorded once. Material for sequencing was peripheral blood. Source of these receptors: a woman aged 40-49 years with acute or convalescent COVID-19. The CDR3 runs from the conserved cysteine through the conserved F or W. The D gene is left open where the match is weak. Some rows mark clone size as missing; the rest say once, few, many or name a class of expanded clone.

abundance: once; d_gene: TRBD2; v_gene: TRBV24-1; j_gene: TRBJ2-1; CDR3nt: TGTGCCACTTCAGTCGGGGGGGATGAGCAGTTCTTC; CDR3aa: CATSVGGDEQFF
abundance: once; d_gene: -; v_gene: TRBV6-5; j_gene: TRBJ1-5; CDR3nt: TGTGCCAGCAGTTTAATTGTCAATCAGCCCCAGCATTTT; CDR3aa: CASSLIVNQPQHF
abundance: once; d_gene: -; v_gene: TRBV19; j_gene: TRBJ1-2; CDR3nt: TGTGCCACCGCTACAGGGTACTCTGACTACACCTTC; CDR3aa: CATATGYSDYTF
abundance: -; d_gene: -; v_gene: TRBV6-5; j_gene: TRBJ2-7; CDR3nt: TGTGCCAGCAGTCGGGATGGACGTAACGAGCAGTACTTC; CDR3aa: CASSRDGRNEQYF
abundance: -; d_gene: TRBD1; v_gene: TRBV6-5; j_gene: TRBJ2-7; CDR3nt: TGTGCCACCTTCGAACCGGGACAGGGGGTGCACGAGCAGTACTTC; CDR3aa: CATFEPGQGVHEQYF
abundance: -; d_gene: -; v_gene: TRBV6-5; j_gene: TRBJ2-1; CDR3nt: TGTGCCAGCACCAAAGGGGGGACAGCGAATGAGCAGTTCTTC; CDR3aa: CASTKGGTANEQFF
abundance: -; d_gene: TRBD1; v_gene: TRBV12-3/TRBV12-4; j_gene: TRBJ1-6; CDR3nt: TGTGCCAGCAGGTCAGGGGGTGAGGCACCCCTCCACTTT; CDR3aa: CASRSGGEAPLHF
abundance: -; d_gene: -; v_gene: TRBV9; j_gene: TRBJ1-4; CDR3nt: TGTGCCAGCAGCGTTGGGGGGTACGATGAAAAACTGTTTTTT; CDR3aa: CASSVGGYDEKLFF
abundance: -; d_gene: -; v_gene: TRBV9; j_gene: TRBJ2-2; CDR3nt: TGTGCCAGCAGCGTACCCCCCGGGTCCGGGGAGCTGTTTTTT; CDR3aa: CASSVPPGSGELFF
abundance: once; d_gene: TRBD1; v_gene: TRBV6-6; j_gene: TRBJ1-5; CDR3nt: TGTGCCAGCAGTCCCAGGGGGCCACCCTCCTATAGCAATCAGCCCCAGCATTTT; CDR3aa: CASSPRGPPSYSNQPQHF
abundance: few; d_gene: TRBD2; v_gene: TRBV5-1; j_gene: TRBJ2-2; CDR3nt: TGCGCCAGCAGCTGGGGGGGTAGCACCGGGGAGCTGTTTTTT; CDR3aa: CASSWGGSTGELFF
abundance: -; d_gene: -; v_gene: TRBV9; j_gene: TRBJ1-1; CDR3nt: TGTGCCAGCAGCGTAGATGGGGCAGGGAAGGCTTTCTTT; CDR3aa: CASSVDGAGKAFF
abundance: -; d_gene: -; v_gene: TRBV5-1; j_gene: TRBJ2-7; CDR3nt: TGCGCCAGCCGGGGGAGCTCCTACGAGCAGTACTTC; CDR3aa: CASRGSSYEQYF
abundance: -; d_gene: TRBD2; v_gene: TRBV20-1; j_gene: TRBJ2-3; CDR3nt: TGCAGTGCTAGTTCGAGTAGCGGGATCGGGGGGACAGATACGCAGTATTTT; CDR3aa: CSASSSSGIGGTDTQYF
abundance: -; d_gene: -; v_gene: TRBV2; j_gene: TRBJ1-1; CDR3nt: TGTGCCGGGGGCAGGGGCCTCATCACTGAAGCTTTCTTT; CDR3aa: CAGGRGLITEAFF
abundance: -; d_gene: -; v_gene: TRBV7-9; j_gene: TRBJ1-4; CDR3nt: TGTGCCAGCGGGTTTGGCCCGGGGGTTTTGTACGAAAAACTGTTTTTT; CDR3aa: CASGFGPGVLYEKLFF
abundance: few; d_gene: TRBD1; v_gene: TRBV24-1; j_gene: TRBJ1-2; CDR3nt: TGTGCCACCAGTGATGCAGGGGGCTTCAACTATGGCTACACCTTC; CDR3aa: CATSDAGGFNYGYTF
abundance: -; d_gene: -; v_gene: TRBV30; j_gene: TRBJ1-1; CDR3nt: TGTGCCTGGAGTCGCCCCGGGGGACGGAGGGACACTGAAGCTTTCTTT; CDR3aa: CAWSRPGGRRDTEAFF
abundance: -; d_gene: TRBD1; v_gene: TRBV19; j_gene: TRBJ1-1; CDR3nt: TGTGCCAGTAGTACCTACCGGACAGGGAGAGGCGACACTGAAGCTTTCTTT; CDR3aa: CASSTYRTGRGDTEAFF
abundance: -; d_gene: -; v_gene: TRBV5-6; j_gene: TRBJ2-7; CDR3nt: TGTGCCAGCAGCCGCGGCGGCTACGAGCAGTACTTC; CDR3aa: CASSRGGYEQYF
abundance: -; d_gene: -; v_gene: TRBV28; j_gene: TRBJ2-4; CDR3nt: TGTGCCAGCAGTTTATTGCGGGTGCAGTACTTC; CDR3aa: CASSLLRVQYF
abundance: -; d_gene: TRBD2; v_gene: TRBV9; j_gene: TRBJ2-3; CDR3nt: TGTGCCAGCAGCGGACTAGCGGGGGGGCTTGGTACGCAGTATTTT; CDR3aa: CASSGLAGGLGTQYF
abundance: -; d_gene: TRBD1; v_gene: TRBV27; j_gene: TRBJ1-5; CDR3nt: TGTGCCAGCAGGACAGGGTACGGGAGCAATCAGCCCCAGCATTTT; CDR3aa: CASRTGYGSNQPQHF
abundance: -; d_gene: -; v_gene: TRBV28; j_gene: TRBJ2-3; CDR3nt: TGTGCCAGCAGGAAGAATTGGGGGGTAGGCACAGATACGCAGTATTTT; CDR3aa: CASRKNWGVGTDTQYF
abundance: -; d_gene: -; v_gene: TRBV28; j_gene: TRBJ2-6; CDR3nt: TGTGCCAGCCGAATGCGGGGCTCTGGGGCCAACGTCCTGACTTTC; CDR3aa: CASRMRGSGANVLTF
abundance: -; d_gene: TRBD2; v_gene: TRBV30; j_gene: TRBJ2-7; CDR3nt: TGTGCCTGGAGTGTAGGTGGGACTAGCGCCGAGAAATTC; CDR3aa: CAWSVGGTSAEKF
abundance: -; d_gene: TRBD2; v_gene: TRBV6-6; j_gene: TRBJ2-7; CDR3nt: TGTGCCAGCAGTTACATGGCGGGAGGGAGGGAGCAGTACTTC; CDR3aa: CASSYMAGGREQYF
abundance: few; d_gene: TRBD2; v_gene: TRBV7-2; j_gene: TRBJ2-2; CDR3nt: TGTGCCAGCAGCTTAGGGACTAGCGCGAACACCGGGGAGCTGTTTTTT; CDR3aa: CASSLGTSANTGELFF
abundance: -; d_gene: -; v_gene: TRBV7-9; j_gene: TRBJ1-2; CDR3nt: TGTGCCAGCAGCTTAATGGACAGCTCCTATGGCTACACCTTC; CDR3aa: CASSLMDSSYGYTF
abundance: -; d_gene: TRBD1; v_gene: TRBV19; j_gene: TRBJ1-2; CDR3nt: TGTGCCAGTAGTATGTGGGACGGGACAGGCTATGGCTACACCTTC; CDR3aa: CASSMWDGTGYGYTF
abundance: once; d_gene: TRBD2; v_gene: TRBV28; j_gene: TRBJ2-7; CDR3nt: TGTGCCAGCATGGACGGGGCTAGCGGGATCTACGAGCAGTACTTC; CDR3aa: CASMDGASGIYEQYF
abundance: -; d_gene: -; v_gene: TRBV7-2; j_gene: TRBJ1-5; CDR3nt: TGTGCCAGCAGCTTAGTAGGGGGATCTGGCAATCAGCCCCAGCATTTT; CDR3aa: CASSLVGGSGNQPQHF
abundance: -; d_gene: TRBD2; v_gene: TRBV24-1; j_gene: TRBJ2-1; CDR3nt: TGTGCCACCAGTGATCGAATTCAGACTAGCGGGAGCAATGAGCAGTTCTTC; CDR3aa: CATSDRIQTSGSNEQFF
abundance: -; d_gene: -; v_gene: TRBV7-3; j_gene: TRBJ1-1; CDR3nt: TGTGCCAGCAGCTTCGGGGGGAACACTGAAGCTTTCTTT; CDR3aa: CASSFGGNTEAFF
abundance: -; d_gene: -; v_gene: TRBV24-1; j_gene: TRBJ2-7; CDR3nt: TGTGCCACCGGGAGCCCCTACGAGCAGTACTTC; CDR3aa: CATGSPYEQYF
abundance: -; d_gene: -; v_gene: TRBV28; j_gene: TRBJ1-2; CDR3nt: TGTGCCAGCAGTTTATTGGGCCGCTATGGCTACACCTTC; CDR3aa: CASSLLGRYGYTF
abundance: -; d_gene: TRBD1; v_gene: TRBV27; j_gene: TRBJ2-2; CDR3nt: TGTGCCAGCAGTCAAAGGGGGCCGAACACCGGGGAGCTGTTTTTT; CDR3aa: CASSQRGPNTGELFF
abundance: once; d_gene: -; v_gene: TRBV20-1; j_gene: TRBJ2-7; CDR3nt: TGCAGTGCTAGTCCCTCCCCAAGACAGAGAATCCACTACGAGCAGTACTTC; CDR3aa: CSASPSPRQRIHYEQYF
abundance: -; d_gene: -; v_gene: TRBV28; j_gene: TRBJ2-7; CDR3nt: TGTGCCAGCAGTTTTCGGAGACTAGATCAACCCGAGCAGTACTTC; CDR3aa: CASSFRRLDQPEQYF
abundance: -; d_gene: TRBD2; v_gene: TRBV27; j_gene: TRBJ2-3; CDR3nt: TGTGCCAGCAGTTTAACCGTAGGACTAGCGGTCCGGGGTACGCAGTATTTT; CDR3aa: CASSLTVGLAVRGTQYF
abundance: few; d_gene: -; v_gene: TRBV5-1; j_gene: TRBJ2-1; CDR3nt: TGCGCCAGCAGCTCGGACATTGGTTATAGTAATGAGCAGTTCTTC; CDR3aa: CASSSDIGYSNEQFF
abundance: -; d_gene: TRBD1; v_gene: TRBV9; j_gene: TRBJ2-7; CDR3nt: TGTGCCAGCAGCCCTACAGGGGAACTCTCCTACGAGCAGTACTTC; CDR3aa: CASSPTGELSYEQYF